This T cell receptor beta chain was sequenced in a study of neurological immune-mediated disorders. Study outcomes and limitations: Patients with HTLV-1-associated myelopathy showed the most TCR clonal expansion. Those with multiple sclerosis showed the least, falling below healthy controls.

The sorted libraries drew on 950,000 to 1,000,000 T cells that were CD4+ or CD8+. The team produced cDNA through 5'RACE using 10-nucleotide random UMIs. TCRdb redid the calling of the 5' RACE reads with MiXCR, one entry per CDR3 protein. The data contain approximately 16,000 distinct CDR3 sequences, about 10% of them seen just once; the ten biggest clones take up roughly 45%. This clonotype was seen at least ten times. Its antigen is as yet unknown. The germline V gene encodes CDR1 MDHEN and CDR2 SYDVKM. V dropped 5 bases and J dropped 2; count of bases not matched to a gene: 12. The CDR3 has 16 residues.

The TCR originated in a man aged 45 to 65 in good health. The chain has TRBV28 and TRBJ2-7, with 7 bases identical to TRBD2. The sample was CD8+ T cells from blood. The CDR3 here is CASSPTTQAGTYEQYF. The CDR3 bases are TGTGCCAGCAGTCCCACAACACAAGCGGGAACCTACGAGCAGTACTTC.